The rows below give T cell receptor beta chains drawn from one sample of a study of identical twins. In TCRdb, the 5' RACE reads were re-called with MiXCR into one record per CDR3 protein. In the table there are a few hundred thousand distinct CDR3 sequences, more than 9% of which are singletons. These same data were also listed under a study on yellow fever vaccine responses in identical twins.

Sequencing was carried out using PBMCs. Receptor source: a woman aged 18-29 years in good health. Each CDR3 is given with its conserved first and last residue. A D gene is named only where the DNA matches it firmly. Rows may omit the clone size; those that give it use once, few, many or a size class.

TGTGCCAGCAGCACCCCGACTAGCGGTACGAACACCGGGGAGCTGTTTTTT,CASSTPTSGTNTGELFF,TRBD2,TRBV11-2,many,TRBJ2-2
TGCAGTGCTAGAGCGCCGACTGTCAATCAGCCCCAGCATTTT,CSARAPTVNQPQHF,-,TRBV20-1,few,TRBJ1-5
TGTGCCAGCAGTTTGACAGGGACCGAGCAGTTCTTC,CASSLTGTEQFF,TRBD1,TRBV27,few,TRBJ2-1
TGTGCCAGCAAGACCGTAGGAGATAATGAAAAACTGTTTTTT,CASKTVGDNEKLFF,-,TRBV7-9,few,TRBJ1-4
TGTGCCAGCAGTTACACTGGGGCCAACGTCCTGACTTTC,CASSYTGANVLTF,-,TRBV6-5,few,TRBJ2-6
TGTGCCAGTAAGGGGGGCAACTACGAGCAGTACTTC,CASKGGNYEQYF,-,TRBV19,-,TRBJ2-7
TGTGCCAGCAGTGAGGGCAGGGGCCTCTTTTCCTACGAGCAGTACTTC,CASSEGRGLFSYEQYF,-,TRBV2,few,TRBJ2-7
TGTGCCAGCAGCAAAGGGGGACGCGTAGGGACTGAAGCTTTCTTT,CASSKGGRVGTEAFF,-,TRBV3-1,-,TRBJ1-1
TGCGCCAGCAGCCAAGAACTCTCTAGGAATGAGCAGTTCTTC,CASSQELSRNEQFF,-,TRBV4-3,few,TRBJ2-1
TGTGCCAGCAGCACTTTCGGGGACAGGAGAGCCTACGAGCAGTACTTC,CASSTFGDRRAYEQYF,TRBD1,TRBV14,many,TRBJ2-7
TGTGCCAGCCATGACAGGGGGTCGAACATTCAGTACTTC,CASHDRGSNIQYF,TRBD1,TRBV25-1,few,TRBJ2-4
TGTGCCAGCAGCCTAGCGGGGGGGCCCGAATATACGCAGTATTTT,CASSLAGGPEYTQYF,TRBD2,TRBV7-9,-,TRBJ2-3
TGTGCCAGCCTAACTGCGGGGGAGGTATCCGGGGAGCTGTTTTTT,CASLTAGEVSGELFF,TRBD2,TRBV12-3/TRBV12-4,few,TRBJ2-2
TGCAGTGCTAGTGACCCGGTCGGTGTTTTGAACATTCAGTACTTC,CSASDPVGVLNIQYF,-,TRBV20-1,-,TRBJ2-4
TGTGCCAGCAGTTTTAAGGGGCTGATCTCTGAAGCTTTCTTT,CASSFKGLISEAFF,-,TRBV28,few,TRBJ1-1
TGCGCCAGCAGCCAAGATTTCAGGGCGTACAATGAGCAGTTCTTC,CASSQDFRAYNEQFF,-,TRBV4-3,-,TRBJ2-1
TGTGCCAGCAGCCCAACAGGGGGCGGAGAGACCCAGTACTTC,CASSPTGGGETQYF,TRBD1,TRBV6-2/TRBV6-3,many,TRBJ2-5
TGTGCCAGCAGGCGGGGTGGAAACACCATATATTTT,CASRRGGNTIYF,-,TRBV6-6,-,TRBJ1-3
TGCAGCGTTGAAGACAGTTGGAGAGATACGCAGTATTTT,CSVEDSWRDTQYF,-,TRBV29-1,few,TRBJ2-3
TGTGCCAGCAGTTCTCTCATGGGTACAGATACGCAGTATTTT,CASSSLMGTDTQYF,-,TRBV27,few,TRBJ2-3
TGTGCCAGCAGTGAAATAGACCTCAGCAATCAGCCCCAGCATTTT,CASSEIDLSNQPQHF,-,TRBV2,few,TRBJ1-5
TGCGCCAGCAGCCGCGAACAGGGATACGAGCAGTTCTTC,CASSREQGYEQFF,-,TRBV4-3,many,TRBJ2-1
TGCGCCAGCAGCTTGGATGGACAGGTTGGCTATGGCTACACCTTC,CASSLDGQVGYGYTF,TRBD1,TRBV5-1,many,TRBJ1-2
TGTGCCAGCAGCTTGATCTGGTCGGCTAGCGGTACAGAGACCCAGTACTTC,CASSLIWSASGTETQYF,TRBD2,TRBV11-2,few,TRBJ2-5
TGTGCCAGCAGTCGGACTAGTAACCCGGTGGAGACCCAGTACTTC,CASSRTSNPVETQYF,TRBD2,TRBV2,many,TRBJ2-5
TGTGCCAGCAGGAGCAGCGCAAAAGAGACCCAGTACTTC,CASRSSAKETQYF,-,TRBV6-1,-,TRBJ2-5
TGTGCCAGCCGGAGCTCAGATACGCAGTATTTT,CASRSSDTQYF,-,TRBV3-1,few,TRBJ2-3
TGTGCCAGCAGCTTGATCAGGGCCTCTGGGGCCAACGTCCTGACTTTC,CASSLIRASGANVLTF,-,TRBV7-2,few,TRBJ2-6
TGCAGCGTGTGGGGACAGGGCGGCTACGAGCAGTACTTC,CSVWGQGGYEQYF,TRBD1,TRBV29-1,few,TRBJ2-7
TGTGCCAGCAGCCCCCTGCGGTCAGGCGAGCAGTTCTTC,CASSPLRSGEQFF,-,TRBV7-9,-,TRBJ2-1
TGTGCCAGCAGTTTGTACGGGGACTACGAGCAGTACTTC,CASSLYGDYEQYF,-,TRBV28,few,TRBJ2-7
TGTGCCAGCAGTAGGCAGGGGCCCGGCACTGAAGCTTTCTTT,CASSRQGPGTEAFF,-,TRBV7-3,-,TRBJ1-1
TGTGCCAGCAGCTTCCGACCGGGACAGGGCCACGAGCAGTACTTC,CASSFRPGQGHEQYF,TRBD1,TRBV5-6,few,TRBJ2-7
TGTGCCACCAGCAGAGTTGGGAGTCCCCAGGACTTC,CATSRVGSPQDF,-,TRBV15,-,TRBJ2-5
TGTGCCAGCAGGGGCCAAGAGACCCAGTACTTC,CASRGQETQYF,-,TRBV7-9,many,TRBJ2-5
TGTGCCAGCAGCTTTCAGGGAGGAAAGAATGAGCAGTTCTTC,CASSFQGGKNEQFF,-,TRBV7-9,few,TRBJ2-1
TGTGCCAGCAGTTACGTCGGGGTTCCAGATACGCAGTATTTT,CASSYVGVPDTQYF,-,TRBV6-2/TRBV6-3,few,TRBJ2-3
TGTGCCATCAGAGGGGTGGGGTCGCTCAATGAGCAGTTCTTC,CAIRGVGSLNEQFF,-,TRBV10-3,few,TRBJ2-1
TGTGCCAGCAGCTTACAAGGGCAGGGGGACTACGAGCAGTACTTC,CASSLQGQGDYEQYF,TRBD1,TRBV7-2,-,TRBJ2-7
TGTGCCAGCAGTCAACGTCGAGGGTCACCCCTCCACTTT,CASSQRRGSPLHF,-,TRBV14,-,TRBJ1-6
TGTGCCATCAGTGAGTCAAAGGGACAGGGGGCTTCGGATACGCAGTATTTT,CAISESKGQGASDTQYF,TRBD1,TRBV10-3,few,TRBJ2-3
TGTGCCAGCAACAGCAACCCGGGTGGTGGGGCCAACGTCCTGACTTTC,CASNSNPGGGANVLTF,-,TRBV6-2/TRBV6-3,-,TRBJ2-6
TGTGCCAGCTCACCACTCCCGACAGGGGCCCTCCACGAGCAGTACTTC,CASSPLPTGALHEQYF,TRBD1,TRBV18,few,TRBJ2-7
TGCGCCAGCAGCCAGGACATAACCTACGAGCAGTACTTC,CASSQDITYEQYF,-,TRBV4-3,many,TRBJ2-7
TGTGCCATCAGTGGCGGGTACCAAGAGACCCAGTACTTC,CAISGGYQETQYF,-,TRBV10-3,few,TRBJ2-5
TGTGCCAGCAGTGAATCTGCCGACAGGGCCTCCGATACGCAGTATTTT,CASSESADRASDTQYF,TRBD1,TRBV25-1,-,TRBJ2-3
TGTGCCAGCAGCTTAGGAGAGCCCGGGAGGGGCGAGCAGTACTTC,CASSLGEPGRGEQYF,TRBD2,TRBV4-2,-,TRBJ2-7
TGTGCCAGCAGTGGTAGCGGGGGGCACTACGAGCAGTACTTC,CASSGSGGHYEQYF,TRBD2,TRBV12-3/TRBV12-4,few,TRBJ2-7
TGTGCCAGCAGCTCAGCGGTACACTCCTACAATGAGCAGTTCTTC,CASSSAVHSYNEQFF,-,TRBV7-9,few,TRBJ2-1
TGTGCCAGCAGCGTAGTCGGCGGGACTCAGGAGACCCAGTACTTC,CASSVVGGTQETQYF,-,TRBV9,-,TRBJ2-5
TGTGCCTGGCTGGAACAGTACCAAGAGACCCAGTACTTC,CAWLEQYQETQYF,-,TRBV30,few,TRBJ2-5